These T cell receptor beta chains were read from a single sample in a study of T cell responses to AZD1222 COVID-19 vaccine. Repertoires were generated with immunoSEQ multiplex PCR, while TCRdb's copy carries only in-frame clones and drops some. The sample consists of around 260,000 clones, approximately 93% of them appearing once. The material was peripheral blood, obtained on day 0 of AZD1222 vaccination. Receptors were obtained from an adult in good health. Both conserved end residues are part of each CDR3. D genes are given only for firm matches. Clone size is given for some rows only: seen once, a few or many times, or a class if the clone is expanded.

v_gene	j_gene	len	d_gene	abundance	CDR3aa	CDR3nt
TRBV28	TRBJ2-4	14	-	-	CASDQGGLQNIQYF	TGTGCCAGCGATCAGGGGGGGCTTCAAAACATTCAGTACTTC
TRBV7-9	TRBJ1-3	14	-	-	CASSLGQKGNTIYF	TGTGCCAGCAGCCTAGGGCAGAAAGGAAACACCATATATTTT
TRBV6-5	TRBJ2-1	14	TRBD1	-	CASSYRQGINEQFF	TGTGCCAGCAGTTACCGACAGGGAATCAATGAGCAGTTCTTC
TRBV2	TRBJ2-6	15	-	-	CASGEGGSGANVLTF	TGTGCCAGCGGCGAGGGGGGCTCCGGGGCCAACGTCCTGACTTTC
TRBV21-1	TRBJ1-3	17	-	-	CASSKEQALSSGNTIYF	TGTGCCAGCAGCAAAGAACAGGCGCTAAGCTCTGGAAACACCATATATTTT
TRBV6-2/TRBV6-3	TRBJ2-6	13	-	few	CASSNSEANVLTF	TGTGCCAGCAGTAACTCAGAAGCCAACGTCCTGACTTTC
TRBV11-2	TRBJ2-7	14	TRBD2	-	CASSLNRGGYEQYF	TGTGCCAGCAGCTTAAACCGGGGGGGATACGAGCAGTACTTC
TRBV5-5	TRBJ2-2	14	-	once	CASSKNSNTGELFF	TGTGCCAGCAGCAAAAACTCGAACACCGGGGAGCTGTTTTTT
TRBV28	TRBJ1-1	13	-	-	CASSLEVATEAFF	TGTGCCAGCAGTTTAGAAGTGGCCACTGAAGCTTTCTTT
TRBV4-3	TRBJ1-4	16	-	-	CASSQENFWANEKLFF	TGCGCCAGCAGCCAAGAAAACTTTTGGGCTAATGAAAAACTGTTTTTT
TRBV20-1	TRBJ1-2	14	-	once	CSASFGGDRYGYTF	TGCAGTGCTAGTTTCGGGGGGGATCGCTATGGCTACACCTTC
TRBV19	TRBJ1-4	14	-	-	CASSVHGANEKLFF	TGTGCCAGTAGCGTACATGGGGCTAATGAAAAACTGTTTTTT
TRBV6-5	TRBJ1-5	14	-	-	CASEGQGTNQPQHF	TGTGCCAGCGAGGGTCAGGGGACTAATCAGCCCCAGCATTTT
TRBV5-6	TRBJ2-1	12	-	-	CASSFLRGEQFF	TGTGCCAGCAGCTTCCTCCGAGGTGAGCAGTTCTTC
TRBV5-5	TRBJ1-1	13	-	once	CASSSRLNTEAFF	TGTGCCAGCAGCTCTCGTCTGAACACTGAAGCTTTCTTT
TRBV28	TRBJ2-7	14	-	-	CASSSRGDLWAQYF	TGTGCCAGCAGTTCTCGAGGAGATCTCTGGGCGCAGTACTTC
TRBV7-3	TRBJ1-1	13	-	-	CASSRGANTEAFF	TGTGCCAGCAGCCGGGGCGCGAACACTGAAGCTTTCTTT
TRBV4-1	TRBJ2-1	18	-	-	CASSHPSRGGNSYNEQFF	TGCGCCAGCAGCCATCCTTCCAGGGGCGGGAATTCCTACAATGAGCAGTTCTTC
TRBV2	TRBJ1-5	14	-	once	CASGRGGGNQPQHF	TGTGCCAGCGGCCGCGGGGGTGGCAATCAGCCCCAGCATTTT
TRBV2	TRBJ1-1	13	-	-	CASSVQGNTEAFF	TGTGCCAGCAGTGTACAGGGGAACACTGAAGCTTTCTTT
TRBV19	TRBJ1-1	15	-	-	CASSMATGIGGEAFF	TGTGCCAGTAGTATGGCAACAGGGATTGGGGGTGAAGCTTTCTTT
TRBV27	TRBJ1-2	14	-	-	CASKSSGALGSYTF	TGTGCCAGCAAGAGCTCGGGGGCCCTCGGGAGCTACACCTTC
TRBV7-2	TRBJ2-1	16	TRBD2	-	CASSSQGLAGANEQFF	TGTGCCAGCAGCTCCCAGGGACTAGCGGGAGCCAATGAGCAGTTCTTC
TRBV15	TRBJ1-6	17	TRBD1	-	CATSRDARTGDNSPLHF	TGTGCCACCAGCAGAGATGCGAGGACAGGGGATAATTCACCCCTCCACTTT
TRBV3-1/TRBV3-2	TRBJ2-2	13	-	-	CASSQVGTGELFF	TGTGCCAGCAGCCAAGTCGGAACCGGGGAGCTGTTTTTT
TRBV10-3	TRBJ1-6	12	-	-	CAISESTEPLHF	TGTGCCATCAGTGAGTCGACGGAACCCCTCCACTTT
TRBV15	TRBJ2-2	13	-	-	CAVPQANTGELFF	TGTGCTGTCCCACAAGCGAACACCGGGGAGCTGTTTTTT
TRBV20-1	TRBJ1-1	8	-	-	CSALTAFF	TGCAGTGCTTTAACCGCTTTCTTT
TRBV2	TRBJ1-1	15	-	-	CASSQPPGHFVEAFF	TGTGCCAGCAGCCAACCTCCGGGCCACTTCGTTGAAGCTTTCTTT
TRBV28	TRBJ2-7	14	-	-	CASSPGGDSYEQYF	TGTGCCAGCAGCCCAGGAGGTGACTCCTACGAGCAGTACTTC
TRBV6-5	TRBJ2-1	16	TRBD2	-	CASSYSTSGRHNEQFF	TGTGCCAGCAGTTACTCGACTAGCGGGAGACACAATGAGCAGTTCTTC
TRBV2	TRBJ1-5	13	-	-	CASSLGGRQPQHF	TGTGCCAGCAGTTTAGGGGGTCGCCAGCCCCAGCATTTT
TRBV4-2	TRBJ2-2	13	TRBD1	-	CATGQGVTGELFF	TGTGCCACGGGACAGGGAGTCACCGGGGAGCTGTTTTTT
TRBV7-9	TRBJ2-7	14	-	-	CASSQGGGAHEQYF	TGTGCCAGCAGCCAAGGGGGCGGGGCCCACGAGCAGTACTTC
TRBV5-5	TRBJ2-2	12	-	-	CASSLTRGPLFF	TGTGCCAGCAGCTTGACGCGGGGGCCGCTGTTTTTT
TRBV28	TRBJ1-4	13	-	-	CAVGGTTNEKLFF	TGTGCCGTGGGGGGAACAACTAATGAAAAACTGTTTTTT
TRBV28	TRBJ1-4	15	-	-	CASSLLGGQSEKLFF	TGTGCCAGCAGTTTATTGGGGGGGCAGAGTGAAAAACTGTTTTTT
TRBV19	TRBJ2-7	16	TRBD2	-	CASTPGPSGSIYEQYF	TGTGCCAGTACCCCTGGGCCTAGCGGGAGTATCTACGAGCAGTACTTC
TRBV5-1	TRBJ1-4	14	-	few	CASSLQGIGEKLFF	TGCGCCAGCAGCTTGCAGGGAATAGGTGAAAAACTGTTTTTT
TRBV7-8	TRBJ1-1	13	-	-	CASSLGGFGEAFF	TGTGCCAGCAGCTTGGGGGGATTTGGTGAAGCTTTCTTT
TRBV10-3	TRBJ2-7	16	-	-	CAISETMTVHSYEQYF	TGTGCCATCAGCGAAACCATGACAGTTCACTCCTACGAGCAGTACTTC
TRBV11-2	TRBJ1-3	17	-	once	CASSLDPPRRDGNTIYF	TGTGCCAGCAGCTTAGATCCCCCCCGCAGGGATGGAAACACCATATATTTT
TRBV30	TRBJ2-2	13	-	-	CAWSQGNTGELFF	TGTGCCTGGTCCCAGGGGAACACCGGGGAGCTGTTTTTT
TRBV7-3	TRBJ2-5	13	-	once	CASSLGGQETQYF	TGTGCCAGCAGCTTAGGAGGGCAAGAGACCCAGTACTTC
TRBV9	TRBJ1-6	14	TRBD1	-	CASSATGGYSPLHF	TGTGCCAGCAGCGCCACAGGGGGGTATTCACCCCTCCACTTT
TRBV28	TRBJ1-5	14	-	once	CASSQIYSNQPQHF	TGTGCCAGCAGCCAGATTTATAGCAATCAGCCCCAGCATTTT
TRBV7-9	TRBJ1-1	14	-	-	CASSLAGGPHEAFF	TGTGCCAGCAGCTTAGCAGGCGGGCCCCATGAAGCTTTCTTT
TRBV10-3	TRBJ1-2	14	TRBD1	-	CAISPIDRVYGYTF	TGTGCCATCAGCCCCATCGACAGGGTCTATGGCTACACCTTC
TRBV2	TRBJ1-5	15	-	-	CASSDWGYSNQPQHF	TGTGCCAGCAGTGATTGGGGTTATAGCAATCAGCCCCAGCATTTT